This TCR beta chain was observed in a study of blood T cell repertoires in COVID-19. Study background: Researchers got acute and convalescent COVID-19 samples from the United States, Italy and Spain. Sample material is recorded as cDNA or gDNA derived from T cells, B-cell-depleted T cells, or PBMCs.

Method: immunoSEQ multiplex PCR; TCRdb's copy keeps in-frame clones and lacks some. The sample shows 35,000 to 50,000 clones, 90% of them seen only once. This clone has only one observation. Looked up from germline, CDR1 is MNHEY and CDR2 is SVGAGI. The CDR3 runs to 16 residues. V trimming: 3 bases; J trimming: 4 bases; junction bases outside the gene matches: 8. The genes are TRBV6-5 and TRBJ2-3, with TRBD2 matching over 9 bases. The sequence was obtained from a man between 50 and 59 years old with active COVID-19. Material for sequencing was peripheral blood. The CDR3 spells CASSYSSGGRADTQYF. The CDR3 DNA reads TGTGCCAGCAGTTATTCCAGCGGGGGGAGGGCAGATACGCAGTATTTT.